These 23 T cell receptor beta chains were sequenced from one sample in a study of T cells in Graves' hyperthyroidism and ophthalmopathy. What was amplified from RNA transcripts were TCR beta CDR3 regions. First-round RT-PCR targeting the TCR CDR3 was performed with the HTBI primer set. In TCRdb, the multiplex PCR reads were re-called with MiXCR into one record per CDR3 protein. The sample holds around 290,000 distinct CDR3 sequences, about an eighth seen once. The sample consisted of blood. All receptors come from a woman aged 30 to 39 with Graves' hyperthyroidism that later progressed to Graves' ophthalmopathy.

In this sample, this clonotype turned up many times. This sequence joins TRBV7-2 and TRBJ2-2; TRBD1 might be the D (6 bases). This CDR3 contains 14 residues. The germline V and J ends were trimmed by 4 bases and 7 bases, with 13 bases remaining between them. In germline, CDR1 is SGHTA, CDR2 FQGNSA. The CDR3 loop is CASSSGQTRGELFF. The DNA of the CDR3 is TGTGCCAGCAGCTCAGGACAGACCCGCGGGGAGCTGTTTTTT.

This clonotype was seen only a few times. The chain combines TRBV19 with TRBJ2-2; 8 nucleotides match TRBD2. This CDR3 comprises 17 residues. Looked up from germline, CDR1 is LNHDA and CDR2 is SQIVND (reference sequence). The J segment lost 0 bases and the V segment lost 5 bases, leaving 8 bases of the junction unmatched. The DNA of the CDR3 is TGTGCCAGTAGTTACGACCTAGCGGGTTCGAACACCGGGGAGCTGTTTTTT. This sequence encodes CASSYDLAGSNTGELFF.

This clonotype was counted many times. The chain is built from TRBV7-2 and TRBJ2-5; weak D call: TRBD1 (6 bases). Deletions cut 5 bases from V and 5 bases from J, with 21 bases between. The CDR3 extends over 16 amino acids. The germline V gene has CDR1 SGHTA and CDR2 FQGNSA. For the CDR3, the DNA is TGTGCCAGCAGCCAAGGGGACATTACATTTGGGGAGACCCAGTACTTC. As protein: CASSQGDITFGETQYF. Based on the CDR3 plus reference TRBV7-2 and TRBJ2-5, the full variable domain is GAGVSQSPSNKVTEKGKDVELRCDPISGHTALYWYRQSLGQGLEFLIYFQGNSAPDKSGLPSDRFSAERTGGSVSTLTIQRTQQEDSAVYLCASSQGDITFGETQYFGPGTRLLVL.

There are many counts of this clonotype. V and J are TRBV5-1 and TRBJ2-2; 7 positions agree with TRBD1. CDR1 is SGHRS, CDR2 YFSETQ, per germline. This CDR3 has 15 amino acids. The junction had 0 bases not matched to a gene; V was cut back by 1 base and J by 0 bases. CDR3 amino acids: CASSLRGPNTGELFF. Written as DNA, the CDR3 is TGCGCCAGCAGCTTGAGGGGGCCGAACACCGGGGAGCTGTTTTTT. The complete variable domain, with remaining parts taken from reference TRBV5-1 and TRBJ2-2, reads KAGVTQTPRYLIKTRGQQVTLSCSPISGHRSVSWYQQTPGQGLQFLFEYFSETQRNKGNFPGRFSGRQFSNSRSEMNVSTLELGDSALYLCASSLRGPNTGELFFGEGSRLTVL.

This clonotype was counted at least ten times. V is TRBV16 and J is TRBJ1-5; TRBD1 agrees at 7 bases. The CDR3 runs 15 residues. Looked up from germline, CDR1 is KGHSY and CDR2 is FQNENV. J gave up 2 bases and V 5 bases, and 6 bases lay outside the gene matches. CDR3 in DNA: TGTGCCAGCAGCTCAACAGGGGTCCGCAATCAGCCCCAGCATTTT. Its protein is CASSSTGVRNQPQHF.

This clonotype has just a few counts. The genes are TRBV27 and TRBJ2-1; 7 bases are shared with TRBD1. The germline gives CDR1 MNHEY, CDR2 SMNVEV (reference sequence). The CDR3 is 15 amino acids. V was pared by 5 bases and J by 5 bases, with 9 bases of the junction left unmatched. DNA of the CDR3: TGTGCCAGCAGTATCCCCTCCGGGACAGACAATGAGCAGTTCTTC. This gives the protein CASSIPSGTDNEQFF.

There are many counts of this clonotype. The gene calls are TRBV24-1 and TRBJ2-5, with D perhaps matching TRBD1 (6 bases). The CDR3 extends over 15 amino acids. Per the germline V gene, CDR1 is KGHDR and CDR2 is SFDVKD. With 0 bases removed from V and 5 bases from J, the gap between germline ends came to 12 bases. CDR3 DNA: TGTGCCACCAGTGATTTGCAGGCAGGGGAGGAGACCCAGTACTTC. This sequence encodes CATSDLQAGEETQYF.

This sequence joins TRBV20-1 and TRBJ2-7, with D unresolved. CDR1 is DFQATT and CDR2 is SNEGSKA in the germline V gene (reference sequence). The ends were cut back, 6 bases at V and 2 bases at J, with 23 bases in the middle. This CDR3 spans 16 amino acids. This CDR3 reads CSAPYSRTADPYEQYF. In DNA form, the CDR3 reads TGCAGTGCCCCTTATAGTCGGACGGCAGATCCCTACGAGCAGTACTTC.

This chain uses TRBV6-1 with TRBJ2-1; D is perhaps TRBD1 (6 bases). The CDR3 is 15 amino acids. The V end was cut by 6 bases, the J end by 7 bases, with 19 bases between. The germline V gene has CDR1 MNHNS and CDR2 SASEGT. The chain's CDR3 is CASRGAGAGPNEQFF. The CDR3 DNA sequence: TGTGCCAGCAGGGGGGCAGGGGCAGGTCCGAATGAGCAGTTCTTC.

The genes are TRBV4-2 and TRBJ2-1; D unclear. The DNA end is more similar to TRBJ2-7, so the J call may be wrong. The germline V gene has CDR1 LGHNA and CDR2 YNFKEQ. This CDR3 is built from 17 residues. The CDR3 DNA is TGTGCCAGCAGCCAAGGTCATGCGGCGGACCCTTACAATGAGCAGTACTTC. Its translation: CASSQGHAADPYNEQYF.

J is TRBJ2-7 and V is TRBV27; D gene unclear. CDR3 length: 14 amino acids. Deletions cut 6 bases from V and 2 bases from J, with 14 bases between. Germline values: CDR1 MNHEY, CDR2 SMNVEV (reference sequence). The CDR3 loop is CASSLLGTAYEQYF. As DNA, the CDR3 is TGTGCCAGCAGCTTGCTGGGCACAGCCTACGAGCAGTACTTC.

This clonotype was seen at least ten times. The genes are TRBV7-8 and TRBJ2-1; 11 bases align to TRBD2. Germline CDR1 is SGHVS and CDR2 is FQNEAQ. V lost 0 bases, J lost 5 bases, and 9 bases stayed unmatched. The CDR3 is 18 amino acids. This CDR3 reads CASSLATFGTSGNNEQFF. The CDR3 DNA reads TGTGCCAGCAGCTTAGCTACTTTTGGGACTAGCGGAAACAATGAGCAGTTCTTC.

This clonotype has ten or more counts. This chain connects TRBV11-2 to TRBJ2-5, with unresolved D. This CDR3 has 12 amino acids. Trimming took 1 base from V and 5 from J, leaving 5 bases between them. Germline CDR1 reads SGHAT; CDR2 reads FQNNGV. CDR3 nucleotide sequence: TGTGCCAGCAGCTTAGTTCGGGAGACCCAGTACTTC. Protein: CASSLVRETQYF.

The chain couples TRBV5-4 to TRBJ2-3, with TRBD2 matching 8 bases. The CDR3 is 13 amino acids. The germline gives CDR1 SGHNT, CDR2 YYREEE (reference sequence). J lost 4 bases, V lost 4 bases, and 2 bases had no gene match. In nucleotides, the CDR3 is TGTGCCAGCAGCAGCGGGAGTTCAGATACGCAGTATTTT. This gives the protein CASSSGSSDTQYF.

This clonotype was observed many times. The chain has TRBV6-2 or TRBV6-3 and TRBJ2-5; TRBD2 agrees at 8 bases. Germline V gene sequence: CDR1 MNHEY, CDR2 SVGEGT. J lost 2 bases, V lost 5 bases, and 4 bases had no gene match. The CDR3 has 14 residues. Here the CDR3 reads CASSTSGYQETQYF. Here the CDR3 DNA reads TGTGCCAGCAGTACTAGCGGTTATCAAGAGACCCAGTACTTC.

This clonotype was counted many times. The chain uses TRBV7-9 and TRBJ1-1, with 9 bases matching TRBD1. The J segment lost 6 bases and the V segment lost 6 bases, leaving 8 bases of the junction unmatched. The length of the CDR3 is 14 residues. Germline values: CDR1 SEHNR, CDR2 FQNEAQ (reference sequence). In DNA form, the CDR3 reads TGTGCCAGCAGATCCGACAGGGGGATCGCTGAAGCTTTCTTT. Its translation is CASRSDRGIAEAFF.

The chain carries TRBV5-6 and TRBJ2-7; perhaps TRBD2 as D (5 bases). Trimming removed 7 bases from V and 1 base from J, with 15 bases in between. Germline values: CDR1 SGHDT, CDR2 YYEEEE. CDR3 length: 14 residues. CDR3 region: CASHLMRESYEQYF. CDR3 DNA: TGTGCCAGCCATCTCATGAGGGAGTCCTACGAGCAGTACTTC.

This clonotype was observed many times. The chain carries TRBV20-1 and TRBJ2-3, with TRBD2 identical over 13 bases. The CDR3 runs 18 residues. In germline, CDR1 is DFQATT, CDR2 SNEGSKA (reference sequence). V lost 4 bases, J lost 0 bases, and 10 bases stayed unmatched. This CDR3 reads CSATRTSGSFPSTDTQYF. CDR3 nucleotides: TGCAGTGCTACCAGGACTAGCGGGAGTTTCCCTAGCACAGATACGCAGTATTTT.

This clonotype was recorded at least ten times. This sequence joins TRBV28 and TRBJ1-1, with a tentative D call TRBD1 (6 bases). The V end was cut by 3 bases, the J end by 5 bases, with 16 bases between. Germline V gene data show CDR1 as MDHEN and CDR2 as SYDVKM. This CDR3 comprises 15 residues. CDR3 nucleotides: TGTGCCAGCAGTTTGGGTCGGGGGCGTGGGACTGAAGCTTTCTTT. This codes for CASSLGRGRGTEAFF.

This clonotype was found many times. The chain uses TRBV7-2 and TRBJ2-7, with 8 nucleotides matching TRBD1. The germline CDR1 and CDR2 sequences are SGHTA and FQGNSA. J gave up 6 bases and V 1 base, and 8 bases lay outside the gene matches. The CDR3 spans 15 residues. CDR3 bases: TGTGCCAGCAGCTTAGGGGGGACAGGCAACAGCGAGCAGTACTTC. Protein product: CASSLGGTGNSEQYF.

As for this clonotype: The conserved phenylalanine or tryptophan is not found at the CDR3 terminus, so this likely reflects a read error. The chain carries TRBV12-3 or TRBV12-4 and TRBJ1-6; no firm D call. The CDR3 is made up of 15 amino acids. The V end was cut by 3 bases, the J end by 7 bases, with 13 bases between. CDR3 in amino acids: CASSFRQLHNSPLHL. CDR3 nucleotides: TGTGCCAGCAGTTTCAGGCAGCTGCACAATTCACCCCTCCACCTT.

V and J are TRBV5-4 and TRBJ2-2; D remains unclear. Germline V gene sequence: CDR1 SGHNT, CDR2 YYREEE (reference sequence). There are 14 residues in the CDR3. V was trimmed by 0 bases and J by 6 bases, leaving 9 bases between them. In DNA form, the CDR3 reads TGTGCCAGCAGCTTGGCCGATGGCGCCGGGGAGCTGTTTTTT. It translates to CASSLADGAGELFF.

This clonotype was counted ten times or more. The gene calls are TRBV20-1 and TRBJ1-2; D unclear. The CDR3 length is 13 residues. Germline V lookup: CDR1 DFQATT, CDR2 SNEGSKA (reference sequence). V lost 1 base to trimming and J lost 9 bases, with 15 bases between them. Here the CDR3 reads CSARVGRYPSYTF. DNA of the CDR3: TGCAGTGCTAGAGTAGGCAGGTATCCAAGCTACACCTTC.